This T cell receptor (beta chain) was sequenced during a study of cytomegalovirus exposure and HLA in healthy donors. Study overall: Counted in an early data release were approximately 85 million unique TCRs from HLA-typed donors. Study-wide results and caveats: In vitro, three CMV-associated chains proved specific for CMV antigens.

The PCR used 60 Vbeta and 13 Jbeta primers. TCRdb's table, derived via immunoSEQ multiplex PCR, lists solely in-frame clones and lacks some. The sample lists tens of thousands of clones, roughly two thirds occurring once. With respect to this clone: As yet, its antigen is unknown.

The CDR3 loop spans 14 amino acids. Germline loops: CDR1 MDHEN, CDR2 SYDVKM. The ends lost 6 bases at V and 6 bases at J; junction bases unmatched: 8. The chain recombines TRBV28 with TRBJ2-1; 7 nucleotides line up with TRBD1. The sequenced material came from PBMCs. The sequence was collected from a man aged 60 to 75 in good health and CMV-seropositive. The CDR3 here is CASRPGQLFNEQFF. Written as DNA, the CDR3 is TGTGCCAGCAGGCCGGGACAGCTTTTCAATGAGCAGTTCTTC.